This T cell receptor beta chain was sequenced during a study of CD4 T cells in relation to SARS-CoV-2 and coronaviruses. Findings of the study overall: The assay detects memory recall responses, not culture-primed primary responses. Roughly 65% of donors had memory CD4+ clonotypes crossrecognizing SARS-CoV-2 and common cold coronavirus spike. No donor gave both pre-pandemic and post-infection samples.

The CDR3 totals 20 residues. Germline lookup yields CDR1 MDHEN and CDR2 SYDVKM. V shed 4 bases and J 0 bases; nucleotides not matched to a gene: 16. TCRdb's copy holds only in-frame clones and misses some; the assay was immunoSEQ multiplex PCR. The repertoire consists of tens of thousands of clones, with 80% to 90% occurring once and the leading ten covering approximately 3.1%. This clone has more than one count but fewer than ten. The antigen remains undetermined. Specimen: memory CD4+ T cells from PBMCs. The chain links TRBV28 to TRBJ2-1; 9 bases match TRBD2. This TCR came from an adult with COVID-19. CDR3 loop: CASSSLVGLAGLGSYNEQFF. In nucleotides, the CDR3 is TGTGCCAGCAGTTCTTTGGTTGGGCTAGCGGGACTTGGCTCCTACAATGAGCAGTTCTTC. Full variable domain (missing parts from reference TRBV28 and TRBJ2-1): DVKVTQSSRYLVKRTGEKVFLECVQDMDHENMFWYRQDPGLGLRLIYFSYDVKMKEKGDIPEGYSVSREKKERFSLILESASTNQTSMYLCASSSLVGLAGLGSYNEQFFGPGTRLTVL.